Presented here are 28 T cell receptor beta chains from one specimen sequenced in a study of T-cell reconstitution after alpha-beta-depleted transplantation in children. Unique molecular identifiers were used to barcode this TCRbeta library. One entry per CDR3 protein, called by TCRdb with MiXCR from the PCR reads. The sample has 90,000 to 130,000 distinct CDR3 sequences, about 9.4% seen once. The starting material was PBMCs from the stem cell graft donor, obtained from the stem cell graft. The receptor set was obtained from a human donor who donated a stem cell graft to a child with acute lymphoblastic leukemia.

This clonotype was recorded at least ten times. The chain uses TRBV18 and TRBJ2-1; 11 nucleotides line up with TRBD2. Germline V gene data show CDR1 as KGHSH and CDR2 as LQKENI. Losses at the gene ends were 1 base for V and 0 bases for J; bases not matched to a gene: 2. CDR3 length equals 17 residues. The CDR3 nucleotides read TGTGCCAGCTCACCACTAACTAGCGGGAGCTCCTACAATGAGCAGTTCTTC. Translated: CASSPLTSGSSYNEQFF.

This clonotype was recorded many times. The rearrangement joins TRBV5-1 to TRBJ2-5; D remains unclear. The germline CDR1 and CDR2 sequences are SGHRS and YFSETQ. V was trimmed by 2 bases and J by 1 base, leaving 18 bases between them. This CDR3 has 17 amino acids. CDR3 in DNA: TGCGCCAGCAGCTTTTGGCCTGAAGCCAAAACCCAAGAGACCCAGTACTTC. Translating gives CASSFWPEAKTQETQYF.

The V and J genes are TRBV6-2 or TRBV6-3 and TRBJ2-5, with D perhaps TRBD1 (6 bases). Germline loops: CDR1 MNHEY, CDR2 SVGEGT. This CDR3 is built from 15 residues. With 2 bases removed from V and 2 bases from J, the gap between germline ends came to 12 bases. The CDR3 sequence: CASSYMGTPQETQYF. CDR3 sequence (DNA): TGTGCCAGCAGTTACATGGGGACACCTCAAGAGACCCAGTACTTC.

V is TRBV25-1 and J is TRBJ2-3; no clear D. V was pared by 9 bases and J by 5 bases, with 6 bases between. The CDR3 has 10 amino acids. Germline CDR1 reads MGHDK; CDR2 reads SYGVNS. This CDR3 is CASGLDTQYF. CDR3 sequence (DNA): TGTGCCAGTGGTCTAGATACGCAGTATTTT.

This clonotype showed up many times. This chain links TRBV7-2 with TRBJ2-1; 8 bases match TRBD1. From germline, CDR1 is SGHTA and CDR2 FQGNSA. After removal of 8 bases from V and 8 bases from J, the junction contained 14 bases not matched to a gene. The CDR3 consists of 15 residues. The chain's CDR3 is CASRPTGGFSDEQFF. CDR3 in DNA: TGTGCCAGCCGCCCCACAGGGGGATTCAGCGATGAGCAGTTCTTC.

This clonotype appeared a few times. The chain joins TRBV30 to TRBJ2-1; 7 bases line up with TRBD2. Germline CDR1 GTSNPN, CDR2 SVGIG (reference sequence). The CDR3 contains 14 residues. The junction had 3 bases not matched to a gene; V was cut back by 3 bases and J by 1 base. The CDR3 loop reads CAWRGGGSYNEQFF. CDR3 DNA: TGTGCCTGGAGGGGGGGAGGGTCCTACAATGAGCAGTTCTTC.

Comments on this clonotype: This may arise from a read error, as a much more abundant clone is one base away. This chain connects TRBV5-1 to TRBJ1-1; D uncertain. Trimming left V 9 bases short and J 3 bases short, with 9 bases between. The CDR3 extends over 11 amino acids. Germline V gives CDR1 SGHRS, CDR2 YFSETQ. CDR3 amino acids: CATRWDTEAFF. The CDR3 bases are TGCGCCACCAGGTGGGACACTGAAGCTTTCTTT.

This clonotype appeared many times. The chain couples TRBV4-1 to TRBJ2-3; D uncertain. The CDR3 has 13 amino acids. Trimming removed 4 bases at V and 0 bases at J, with 5 bases between. Germline CDR1 reads MGHRA; CDR2 reads YSYEKL. The CDR3 DNA reads as TGCGCCAGCAGCCCTGCTAGCACAGATACGCAGTATTTT. The encoded protein is CASSPASTDTQYF.

The rearrangement links TRBV7-9 to TRBJ2-1, with 10 bases lining up with TRBD1. After removal of 3 bases from V and 5 bases from J, the junction contained 4 bases not matched to a gene. The germline V gene has CDR1 SEHNR and CDR2 FQNEAQ (reference sequence). This CDR3 comprises 15 residues. The CDR3 reads CASSLTGGVHNEQFF. CDR3 bases: TGTGCCAGCAGCTTGACAGGGGGCGTCCACAATGAGCAGTTCTTC. Filled out from reference TRBV7-9 and TRBJ2-1, the complete variable domain reads DTGVSQNPRHKITKRGQNVTFRCDPISEHNRLYWYRQTLGQGPEFLTYFQNEAQLEKSRLLSDRFSAERPKGSFSTLEIQRTEQGDSAMYLCASSLTGGVHNEQFFGPGTRLTVL.

There are many counts of this clonotype. The chain recombines TRBV7-2 with TRBJ2-3, with D perhaps TRBD1 (5 bases). This CDR3 has 16 amino acids. Trimming took off 3 bases at V and 3 bases at J, with 16 bases between the two ends. Germline CDR1 reads SGHTA; CDR2 reads FQGNSA. The CDR3 sequence is CASSFRRGAGTDTQYF. As DNA, the CDR3 is TGTGCCAGCAGCTTTAGAAGGGGCGCAGGAACAGATACGCAGTATTTT.

This clonotype was detected many times. The V and J genes are TRBV12-3 or TRBV12-4 and TRBJ2-1, with D unclear. The CDR3 length is 12 residues. V was trimmed by 6 bases and J by 7 bases, leaving 10 bases between them. CDR3: CASSPGLNEQFF. The CDR3, as DNA: TGTGCCAGCAGCCCTGGGCTTAATGAGCAGTTCTTC.

This clonotype has ten or more counts. The chain is built from TRBV6-2 or TRBV6-3 and TRBJ2-4, with no clear D. This CDR3 has 14 amino acids. CDR1 and CDR2 from the germline V gene are MNHEY and SVGEGT. Trimming pared 1 base from V and 8 bases from J, leaving 12 bases between. CDR3 sequence: CASSYLVGYDIQYF. DNA of the CDR3: TGTGCCAGCAGTTACTTGGTGGGATATGACATTCAGTACTTC.

This clonotype was seen at least ten times. The chain links TRBV4-3 to TRBJ2-5; D assignment may be TRBD1 or TRBD2 (6 bases each). This CDR3 contains 15 residues. V was clipped by 2 bases and J by 2 bases, with 12 bases between them. CDR1 and CDR2 (germline): LGHNA, YSLEER. The CDR3 loop reads CASSQMRGAQETQYF. The CDR3 bases are TGCGCCAGCAGCCAAATGAGGGGGGCTCAAGAGACCCAGTACTTC.

This clonotype was detected ten times or more. This chain links TRBV5-1 with TRBJ2-5, with TRBD2 identical over 8 bases. The CDR3 is made up of 13 amino acids. Germline CDR1 reads SGHRS; CDR2 reads YFSETQ. V shed 7 bases and J 2 bases; nucleotides not matched to a gene: 4. CDR3 nucleotide sequence: TGCGCCAGCGCCCCGGGGGGGCAAGAGACCCAGTACTTC. It encodes CASAPGGQETQYF.

This clonotype was detected ten times or more. The chain has TRBV6-1 and TRBJ2-7; D unclear. Trimming took 4 bases from V and 0 from J, leaving 10 bases between them. From germline, CDR1 is MNHNS and CDR2 SASEGT. The CDR3 totals 14 residues. The CDR3 DNA reads TGTGCCAGCAGTGCGGGCAGCGTCTCCTACGAGCAGTACTTC. This sequence encodes CASSAGSVSYEQYF.

This clonotype was seen at least ten times. The chain combines TRBV12-3 or TRBV12-4 with TRBJ1-2; a possible D gene is TRBD1 (6 bases). V was pared by 4 bases and J by 0 bases, with 12 bases between. The CDR3 runs to 15 residues. This CDR3 reads CASSSTGSTNYGYTF. The CDR3 DNA reads as TGTGCCAGCAGTTCTACAGGGTCCACTAACTATGGCTACACCTTC.

This clonotype turned up a few times. Since a much larger clone is just one base distant, this may be a read error. The rearrangement joins TRBV5-1 to TRBJ2-6, with 11 positions matching TRBD1. CDR1 is SGHRS, CDR2 YFSETQ, per germline. The CDR3 is made up of 20 amino acids. CDR3 bases: TGCGCCAGCAGACACCCGGGACAGGGGGGACCTAGCTCTGGGGCCAACGGCCTGACTTTC. The encoded protein is CASRHPGQGGPSSGANGLTF.

There are many counts of this clonotype. This rearrangement joins TRBV29-1 to TRBJ2-7; D may be TRBD1 (6 bases). The CDR3 consists of 15 residues. Germline V lookup: CDR1 SQVTM, CDR2 ANQGSEA. Trimming removed 2 bases from V and 4 bases from J, with 18 bases in between. CDR3 sequence: CSVESGWTEGYEQYF. Here the CDR3 DNA reads TGCAGCGTTGAATCCGGGTGGACAGAAGGGTACGAGCAGTACTTC.

About this clonotype: This sequence may be a read error, since a much larger clone differs from it by one base. The rearrangement uses TRBV12-3 or TRBV12-4 and TRBJ2-5, with D perhaps matching TRBD2 (5 bases). The CDR3 sequence is 13 residues long. For the CDR3, the DNA is TGTGCCACCAGTTTAAACGGGAAAGGGACCCAGTACTTC. It translates to CATSLNGKGTQYF.

This clonotype was counted many times. This chain uses TRBV14 with TRBJ2-7; the D gene is possibly TRBD1 (5 bases). This CDR3 contains 13 residues. V was trimmed by 1 base and J by 9 bases, leaving 13 bases between them. Germline values: CDR1 SGHDN, CDR2 FVKESK. CDR3 in DNA: TGTGCCAGCAGCCAAGTCCGACAGTCCTTGCAGTACTTC. Translating it yields CASSQVRQSLQYF.

There are many counts of this clonotype. The chain joins TRBV7-6 to TRBJ1-6, with TRBD1 matching 11 bases. Germline-derived CDR1 and CDR2 are SGHVS and FNYEAQ. The V segment lost 3 bases and the J segment 9 bases; nucleotides outside the gene matches: 4. CDR3 length: 15 amino acids. The CDR3 DNA follows: TGTGCCAGCAGCTTGGGGACAGGGGGAGGTTCACCCCTCCACTTT. It specifies CASSLGTGGGSPLHF.

This clonotype came up many times. The chain is built from TRBV10-3 and TRBJ2-7; D gene uncertain. There are 12 residues in the CDR3. Trimming took off 2 bases at V and 3 bases at J, with 5 bases between the two ends. The V gene's germline CDR1 is ENHRY and CDR2 SYGVKD. CDR3 protein: CAISEGNYEQYF. CDR3 coding DNA: TGTGCCATCAGTGAGGGAAACTACGAGCAGTACTTC.

The sample holds a few counts of this clonotype. The chain is built from TRBV7-9 and TRBJ1-2; D possibly corresponds to TRBD1 (5 bases). This CDR3 has 14 amino acids. CDR1 is SEHNR and CDR2 is FQNEAQ in the germline V gene (reference sequence). V dropped 2 bases and J dropped 0 bases, with 7 bases sitting between them. CDR3: CASSLPGPNYGYTF. The CDR3 DNA follows: TGTGCCAGCAGCTTACCGGGACCTAACTATGGCTACACCTTC.

This clonotype was recorded at least ten times. The CDR3 region is CASSLDGARTDTQYF. CDR3 in DNA: TGTGCCAGCAGCTTAGATGGGGCCCGCACAGATACGCAGTATTTT. The chain has TRBV11-2 and TRBJ2-3; perhaps TRBD1 as D (5 bases). Germline CDR1 SGHAT, CDR2 FQNNGV. This CDR3 comprises 15 residues. Trimming took 0 bases from V and 1 from J, leaving 8 bases between them.

This clonotype has ten or more counts. The genes are TRBV3-1 and TRBJ2-5; D is uncertain. Germline-derived CDR1 and CDR2 are LGHDT and YNNKEL (reference sequence). This CDR3 region has 16 residues. V lost 0 bases and J lost 1, with 12 bases in between. CDR3 protein: CASSQDILATQETQYF. In DNA, the CDR3 is TGTGCCAGCAGCCAAGACATATTAGCCACCCAAGAGACCCAGTACTTC.

This clonotype was seen many times. The rearrangement links TRBV6-5 to TRBJ1-2; D is unclear. V gave up 0 bases and J gave up 0 bases, with 8 bases separating them. Germline CDR1 reads MNHEY; CDR2 reads SVGAGI. The CDR3 sequence is 15 residues long. CDR3 in amino acids: CASSYSPGANYGYTF. Written as DNA, the CDR3 is TGTGCCAGCAGTTACTCCCCCGGAGCTAACTATGGCTACACCTTC.

This clonotype was observed at least ten times. The chain joins TRBV5-6 to TRBJ2-1; 7 bases align to TRBD1. Germline CDR1 and CDR2: SGHDT and YYEEEE. The CDR3 runs to 14 residues. After removal of 2 bases from V and 2 bases from J, the junction contained 1 base not matched to a gene. CDR3 nucleotide sequence: TGTGCCAGCAGCTTCAGGGGGACCTACAATGAGCAGTTCTTC. It codes for CASSFRGTYNEQFF.

This clonotype was recorded many times. This chain uses TRBV18 with TRBJ1-5, with 7 bases lining up with TRBD1. Germline CDR1 KGHSH, CDR2 LQKENI. This CDR3 has 16 amino acids. V lost 0 bases to trimming and J lost 2 bases; unmatched junction nucleotides: 4. CDR3 loop: CASSPPEGQRNQPQHF. The CDR3 nucleotides are TGTGCCAGCTCACCACCGGAGGGACAGCGCAATCAGCCCCAGCATTTT.